The sequence of this T cell receptor (beta chain) was determined in a study of cytomegalovirus exposure and HLA in healthy donors. Turning to the study itself: Falling in the Caucasian-associated ancestry cluster were 80% to 90% of a few hundred genotyped donors. Study-wide findings and caveats: For most TCR beta V segments, an earlier analysis put the productive rate at about 87% or about 30% of the time.

This CDR3 spans 12 amino acids. Germline CDR1 reads SGHNT; CDR2 reads YYREEE (reference sequence). With 9 bases clipped from V and 10 bases from J, the junction kept 4 bases outside the gene matches. For this clone: Antigen: not known.

The PCR used 60 Vbeta and 13 Jbeta primers. Sequenced by immunoSEQ multiplex PCR; TCRdb stores in-frame clones only, minus some. This sample has approximately 150,000 clones, with 82% found just once. Healthy bone marrow donors formed the donor group. The sequence came from a male donor in good health and CMV-seronegative. The sequenced material came from PBMCs. V is TRBV5-4 and J is TRBJ1-6; 10 bases line up with TRBD1. The CDR3 region has the DNA TGTGCCACGGGACAGGGGAAGTCACCCCTCCACTTT. Translated: CATGQGKSPLHF.